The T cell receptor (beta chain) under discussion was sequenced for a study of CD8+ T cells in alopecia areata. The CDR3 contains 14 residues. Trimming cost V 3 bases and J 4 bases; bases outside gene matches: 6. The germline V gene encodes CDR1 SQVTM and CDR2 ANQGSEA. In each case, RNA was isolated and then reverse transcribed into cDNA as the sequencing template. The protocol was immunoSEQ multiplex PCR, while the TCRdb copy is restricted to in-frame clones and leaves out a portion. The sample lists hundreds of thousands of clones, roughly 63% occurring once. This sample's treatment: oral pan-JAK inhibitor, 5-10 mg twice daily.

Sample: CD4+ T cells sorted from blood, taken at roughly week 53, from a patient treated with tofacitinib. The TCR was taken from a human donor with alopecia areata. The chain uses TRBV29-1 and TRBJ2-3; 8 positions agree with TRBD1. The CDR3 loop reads CSVEVGQGADTQYF. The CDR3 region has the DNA TGCAGCGTTGAGGTCGGACAGGGAGCAGATACGCAGTATTTT.